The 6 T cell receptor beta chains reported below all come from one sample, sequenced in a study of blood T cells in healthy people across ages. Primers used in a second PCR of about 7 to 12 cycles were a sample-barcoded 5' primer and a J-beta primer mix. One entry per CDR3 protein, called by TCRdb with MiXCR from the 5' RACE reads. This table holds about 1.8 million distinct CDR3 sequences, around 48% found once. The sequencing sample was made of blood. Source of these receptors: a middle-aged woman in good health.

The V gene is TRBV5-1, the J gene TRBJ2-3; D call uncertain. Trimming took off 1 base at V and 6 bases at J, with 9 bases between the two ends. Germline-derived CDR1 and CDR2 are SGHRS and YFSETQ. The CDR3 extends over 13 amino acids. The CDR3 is CASSLSRVDTQYF. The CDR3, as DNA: TGCGCCAGCAGCTTGAGTAGAGTCGATACGCAGTATTTT.

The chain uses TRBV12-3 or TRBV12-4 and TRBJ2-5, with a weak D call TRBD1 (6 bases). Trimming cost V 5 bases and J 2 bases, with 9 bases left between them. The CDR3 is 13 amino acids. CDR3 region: CASSNRDQETQYF. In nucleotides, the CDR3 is TGTGCCAGCAGTAACAGGGATCAAGAGACCCAGTACTTC.

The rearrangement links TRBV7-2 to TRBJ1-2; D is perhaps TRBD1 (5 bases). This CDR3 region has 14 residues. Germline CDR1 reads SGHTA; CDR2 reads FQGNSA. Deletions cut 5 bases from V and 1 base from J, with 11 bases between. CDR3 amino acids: CASSPMGDNYGYTF. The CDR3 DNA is TGTGCCAGCAGCCCCATGGGGGATAACTATGGCTACACCTTC.

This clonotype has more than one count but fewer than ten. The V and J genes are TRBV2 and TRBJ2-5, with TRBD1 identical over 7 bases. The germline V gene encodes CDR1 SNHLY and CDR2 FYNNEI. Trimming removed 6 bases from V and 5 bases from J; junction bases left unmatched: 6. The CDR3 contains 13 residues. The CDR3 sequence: CASRATGVETQYF. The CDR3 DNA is TGTGCCAGCAGAGCTACAGGGGTGGAGACCCAGTACTTC.

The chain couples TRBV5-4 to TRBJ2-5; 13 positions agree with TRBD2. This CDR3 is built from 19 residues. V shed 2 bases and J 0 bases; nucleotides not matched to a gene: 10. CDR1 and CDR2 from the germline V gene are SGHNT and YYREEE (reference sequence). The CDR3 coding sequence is TGTGCCAGCAGCTTTAGGGTTCGACTAGCGGGGGGCAACCAAGAGACCCAGTACTTC. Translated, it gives CASSFRVRLAGGNQETQYF.

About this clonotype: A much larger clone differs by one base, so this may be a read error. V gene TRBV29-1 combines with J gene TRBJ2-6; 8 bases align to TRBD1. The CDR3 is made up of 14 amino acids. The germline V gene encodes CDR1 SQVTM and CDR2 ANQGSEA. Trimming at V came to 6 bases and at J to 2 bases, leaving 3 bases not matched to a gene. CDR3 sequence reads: CSVEQGAGANVLTF. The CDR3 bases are TGCAGCGTCGAACAGGGGGCTGGGGCCAACGTCCTGACTTTC.